The 7 T cell receptor beta chains given below trace back to one sample, sequenced in a study of spatial heterogeneity in lung cancer. MiXCR was run by TCRdb on the 5' RACE reads, yielding one entry per CDR3 protein. Of tens of thousands of distinct CDR3 sequences in the sample, 10% to 15% were seen once. As for time point: sample taken at primary tumor resection. Whole RNA, isolated from tumor, nontumor lung or frozen PBMC, was sequenced without prior sorting. The material sequenced was PBMCs, taken at surgery. Receptor source: a male donor with early-stage non-small cell lung cancer.

This clonotype was detected a few times. The V and J genes are TRBV7-9 and TRBJ2-1; TRBD1 aligns across 7 bases. With V trimmed by 1 base and J by 7 bases, 10 bases remained unmatched. This CDR3 comprises 16 residues. The germline V gene encodes CDR1 SEHNR and CDR2 FQNEAQ (reference sequence). This CDR3 reads CASSLGGGRLLNEQFF. As DNA, the CDR3 is TGTGCCAGCAGCTTAGGAGGGGGCCGGTTATTAAATGAGCAGTTCTTC.

This sequence joins TRBV18 and TRBJ2-5; D is unclear. Germline CDR1 KGHSH, CDR2 LQKENI. Trimming stripped 0 bases from V and 2 bases from J, with 7 bases between. This CDR3 has 14 amino acids. The CDR3 loop reads CASSPPSNQETQYF. CDR3 DNA sequence: TGTGCCAGCTCACCACCATCAAATCAAGAGACCCAGTACTTC.

This chain joins TRBV5-1 and TRBJ2-1; D uncertain. The CDR3 is made up of 16 amino acids. The germline CDR1 and CDR2 sequences are SGHRS and YFSETQ. Between the trimmed V and J ends, which lost 3 bases and 7 bases, there was a span of 20 bases. The CDR3, as DNA: TGCGCCAGCAGCTCGGCACCACCGGGCCAAGCAAATGAGCAGTTCTTC. Its protein is CASSSAPPGQANEQFF.

This clonotype was detected only a few times. The chain carries TRBV5-1 and TRBJ2-7; D is possibly TRBD1 or TRBD2 (6 bases each). Germline CDR1 SGHRS, CDR2 YFSETQ. Trimming removed 4 bases at V and 5 bases at J, with 13 bases between. This CDR3 has 13 amino acids. The chain's CDR3 is CASSPGGEDEQYF. The CDR3 region has the DNA TGCGCCAGCAGCCCCGGGGGCGAGGACGAGCAGTACTTC. Combining the CDR3 with reference TRBV5-1 and TRBJ2-7 gives the whole variable domain KAGVTQTPRYLIKTRGQQVTLSCSPISGHRSVSWYQQTPGQGLQFLFEYFSETQRNKGNFPGRFSGRQFSNSRSEMNVSTLELGDSALYLCASSPGGEDEQYFGPGTRLTVT.

V gene TRBV28 combines with J gene TRBJ2-7, with 8 bases that match TRBD1. This CDR3 has 15 residues. The trim removed 4 bases at V and 5 bases at J, leaving 10 bases unmatched. The germline V gene encodes CDR1 MDHEN and CDR2 SYDVKM. This CDR3 is CASSYSTGGRNEQYF. DNA for the CDR3: TGTGCCAGCAGTTATAGTACAGGGGGTCGTAACGAGCAGTACTTC.

There are a few counts of this clonotype. The CDR3 region is CASSRKRDQETQYF. The CDR3 nucleotides are TGTGCCAGCAGCAGGAAGCGGGATCAAGAGACCCAGTACTTC. The V gene is TRBV7-2, the J gene TRBJ2-5; 7 nucleotides agree with TRBD2. This CDR3 contains 14 residues. Per germline, CDR1 SGHTA and CDR2 FQGNSA. V lost 5 bases to trimming and J lost 2 bases; unmatched junction nucleotides: 5.

This clonotype was counted between two and nine times. The rearrangement uses TRBV5-1 and TRBJ2-1, with TRBD2 matching over 10 bases. With V trimmed by 1 base and J by 6 bases, 1 base remained unmatched. Germline V CDR1 and CDR2: SGHRS, YFSETQ. This CDR3 is 14 amino acids long. In DNA, the CDR3 is TGCGCCAGCAGCTTGAGCGGGGGGGCCAATGAGCAGTTCTTC. It specifies CASSLSGGANEQFF.